What follows describes a single TCR beta chain. This record belongs to a study of blood T cell repertoires in COVID-19. For the study at large: In each case, the material was cDNA or gDNA derived from T cells, B-cell-depleted T cells, or PBMCs.

Original analysis: Amplification of reference gene primers provided the estimated nucleated cell counts. Repertoires were generated with immunoSEQ multiplex PCR, while TCRdb's copy carries only in-frame clones and drops some. The DNA was the basis for D and trimming; V, J and clone size are from that table. The table lists 40,000 to 65,000 clones, around 72% of them singletons. The source is a human donor with active or convalescent COVID-19. The donor label of this sample is uncertain. Sample: peripheral blood.

The CDR3 protein is CASSQEGNEQFF. CDR3 in DNA: TGTGCCAGCTCACAGGAGGGCAATGAGCAGTTCTTC. The V and J genes are TRBV18 and TRBJ2-1; TRBD2 is a possible D gene (6 bases). The CDR3 covers 12 residues. V lost 4 bases and J lost 6, with 7 bases in between. Germline V gene data show CDR1 as KGHSH and CDR2 as LQKENI.